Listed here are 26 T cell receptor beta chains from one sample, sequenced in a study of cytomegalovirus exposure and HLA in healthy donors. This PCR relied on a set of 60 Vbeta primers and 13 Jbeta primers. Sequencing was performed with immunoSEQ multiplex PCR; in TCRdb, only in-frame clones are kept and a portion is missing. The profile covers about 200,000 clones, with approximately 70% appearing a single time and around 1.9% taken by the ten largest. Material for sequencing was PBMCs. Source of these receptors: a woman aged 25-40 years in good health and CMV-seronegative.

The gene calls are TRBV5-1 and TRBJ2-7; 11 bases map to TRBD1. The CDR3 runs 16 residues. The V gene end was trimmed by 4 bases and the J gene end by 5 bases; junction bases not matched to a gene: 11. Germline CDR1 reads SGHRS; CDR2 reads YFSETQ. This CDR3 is CASSPGPGTGGNEQYF. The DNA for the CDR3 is TGCGCCAGCAGCCCTGGCCCCGGGACAGGGGGTAACGAGCAGTACTTC.

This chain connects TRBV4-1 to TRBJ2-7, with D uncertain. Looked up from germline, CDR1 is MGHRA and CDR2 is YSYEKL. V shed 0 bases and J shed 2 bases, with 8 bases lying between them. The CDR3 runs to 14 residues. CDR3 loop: CASSQEDSPYEQYF. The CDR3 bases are TGCGCCAGCAGCCAAGAAGACTCCCCCTACGAGCAGTACTTC.

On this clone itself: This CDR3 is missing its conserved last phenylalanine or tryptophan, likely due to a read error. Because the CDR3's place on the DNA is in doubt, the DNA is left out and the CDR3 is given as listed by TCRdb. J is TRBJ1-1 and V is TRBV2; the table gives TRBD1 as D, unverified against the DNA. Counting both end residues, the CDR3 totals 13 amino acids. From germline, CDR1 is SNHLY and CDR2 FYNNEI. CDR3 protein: CASSEAGTPVFVT.

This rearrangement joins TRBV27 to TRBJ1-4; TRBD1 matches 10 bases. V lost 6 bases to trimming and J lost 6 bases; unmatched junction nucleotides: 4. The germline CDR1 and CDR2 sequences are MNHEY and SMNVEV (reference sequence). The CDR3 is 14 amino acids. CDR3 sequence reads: CASRSTGGYEKLFF. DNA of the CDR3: TGTGCCAGCAGATCGACAGGGGGCTATGAAAAACTGTTTTTT.

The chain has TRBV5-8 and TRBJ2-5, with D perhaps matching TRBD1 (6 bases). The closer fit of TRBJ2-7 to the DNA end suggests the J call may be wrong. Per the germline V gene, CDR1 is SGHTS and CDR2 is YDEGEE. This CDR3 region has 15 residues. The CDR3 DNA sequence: TGTGCCAGCAGCCTCGTGGGGGCCCCGTCCTACGAGCAGTACTTC. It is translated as CASSLVGAPSYEQYF.

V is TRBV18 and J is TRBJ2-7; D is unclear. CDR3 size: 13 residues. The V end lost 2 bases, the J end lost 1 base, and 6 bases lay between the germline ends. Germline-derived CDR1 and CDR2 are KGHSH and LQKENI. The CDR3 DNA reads TGTGCCAGCTCACCAGACACGTCCTACGAGCAGTACTTC. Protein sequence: CASSPDTSYEQYF.

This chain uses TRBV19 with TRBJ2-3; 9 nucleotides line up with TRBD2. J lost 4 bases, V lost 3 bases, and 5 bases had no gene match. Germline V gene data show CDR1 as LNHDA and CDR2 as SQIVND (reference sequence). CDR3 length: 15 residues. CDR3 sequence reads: CASSMRRGGSDTQYF. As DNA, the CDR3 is TGTGCCAGTAGTATGCGGCGGGGGGGCTCAGATACGCAGTATTTT.

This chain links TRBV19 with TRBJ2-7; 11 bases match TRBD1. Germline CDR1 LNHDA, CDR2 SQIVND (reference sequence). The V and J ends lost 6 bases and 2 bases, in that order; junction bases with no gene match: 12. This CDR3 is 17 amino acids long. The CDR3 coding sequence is TGTGCCAGTAGCACATCTCAGCCGGGACAGGGGGCCTACGAGCAGTACTTC. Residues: CASSTSQPGQGAYEQYF.

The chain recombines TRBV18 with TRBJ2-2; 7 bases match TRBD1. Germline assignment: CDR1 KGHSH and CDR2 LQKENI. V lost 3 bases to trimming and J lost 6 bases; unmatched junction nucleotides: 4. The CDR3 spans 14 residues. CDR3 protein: CASSPDRSSGELFF. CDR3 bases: TGTGCCAGCTCACCGGACAGGTCGTCCGGGGAGCTGTTTTTT.

The CDR3 loop is CAIRRARNTEAFF. As DNA, the CDR3 is TGTGCCATCAGGAGGGCCAGGAACACTGAAGCTTTCTTT. The V gene is TRBV10-3, the J gene TRBJ1-1, with D uncertain. CDR1 is ENHRY and CDR2 is SYGVKD in the germline V gene. Trimming stripped 6 bases from V and 1 base from J, with 9 bases between. The CDR3 consists of 13 residues.

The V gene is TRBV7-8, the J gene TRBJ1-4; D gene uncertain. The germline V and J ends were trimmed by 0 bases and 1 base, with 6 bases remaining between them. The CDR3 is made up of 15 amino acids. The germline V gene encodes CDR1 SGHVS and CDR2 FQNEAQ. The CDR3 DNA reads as TGTGCCAGCAGCTTAGCCAGACTAACTAATGAAAAACTGTTTTTT. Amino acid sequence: CASSLARLTNEKLFF.

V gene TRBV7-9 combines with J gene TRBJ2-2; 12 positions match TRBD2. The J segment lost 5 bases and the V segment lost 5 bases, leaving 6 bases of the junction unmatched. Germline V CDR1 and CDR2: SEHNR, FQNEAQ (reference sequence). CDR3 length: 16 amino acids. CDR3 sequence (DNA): TGTGCCAGCAGCCCCAGACTAGCGGGAGAGACCGGGGAGCTGTTTTTT. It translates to CASSPRLAGETGELFF.

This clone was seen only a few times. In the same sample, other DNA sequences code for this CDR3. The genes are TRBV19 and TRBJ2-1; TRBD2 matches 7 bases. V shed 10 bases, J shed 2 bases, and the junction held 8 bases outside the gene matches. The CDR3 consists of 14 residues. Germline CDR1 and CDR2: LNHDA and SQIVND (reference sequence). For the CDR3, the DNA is TGTGCCACCCAATGGGGGGGGGCCTACAATGAGCAGTTCTTC. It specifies CATQWGGAYNEQFF.

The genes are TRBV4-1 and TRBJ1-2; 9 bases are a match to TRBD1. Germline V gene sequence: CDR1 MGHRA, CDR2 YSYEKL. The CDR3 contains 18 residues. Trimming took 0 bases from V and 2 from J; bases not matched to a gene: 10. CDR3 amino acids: CASSQDGDRVRRNYGYTF. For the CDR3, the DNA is TGCGCCAGCAGCCAAGATGGGGACAGGGTACGTCGGAACTATGGCTACACCTTC.

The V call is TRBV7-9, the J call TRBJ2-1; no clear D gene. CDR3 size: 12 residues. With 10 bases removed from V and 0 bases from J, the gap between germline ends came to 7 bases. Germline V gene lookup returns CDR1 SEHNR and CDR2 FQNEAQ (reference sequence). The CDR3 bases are TGTGCCACCCTGCGCTCCTACAATGAGCAGTTCTTC. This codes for CATLRSYNEQFF.

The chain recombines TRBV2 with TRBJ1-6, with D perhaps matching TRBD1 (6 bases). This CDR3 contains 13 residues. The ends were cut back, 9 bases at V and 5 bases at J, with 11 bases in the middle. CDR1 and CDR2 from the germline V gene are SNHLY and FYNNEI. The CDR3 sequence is CASRTENNSPLHF. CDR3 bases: TGTGCCAGTCGGACAGAAAATAATTCACCCCTCCACTTT.

As DNA, the CDR3 is TGCGCCAGCAGCCAACTCTTGGACTTTTCCGGGAGCGAGCAGTACTTC. Protein sequence: CASSQLLDFSGSEQYF. This chain links TRBV4-3 with TRBJ2-7; D might be TRBD2 (6 bases). The V end lost 2 bases, the J end lost 6 bases, and 20 bases lay between the germline ends. Looked up from germline, CDR1 is LGHNA and CDR2 is YSLEER. This CDR3 spans 16 amino acids.

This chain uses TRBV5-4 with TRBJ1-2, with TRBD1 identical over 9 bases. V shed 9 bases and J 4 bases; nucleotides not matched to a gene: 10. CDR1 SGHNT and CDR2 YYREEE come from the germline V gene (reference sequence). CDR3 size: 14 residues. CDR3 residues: CATLEGTGFYGYTF. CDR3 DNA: TGTGCCACCTTAGAAGGGACAGGGTTCTATGGCTACACCTTC.

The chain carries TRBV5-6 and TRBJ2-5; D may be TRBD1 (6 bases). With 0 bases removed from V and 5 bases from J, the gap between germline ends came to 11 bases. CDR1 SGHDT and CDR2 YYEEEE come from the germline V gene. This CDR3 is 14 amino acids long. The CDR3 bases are TGTGCCAGCAGCTTGGTCTCTGGGGGCGAGACCCAGTACTTC. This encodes CASSLVSGGETQYF.

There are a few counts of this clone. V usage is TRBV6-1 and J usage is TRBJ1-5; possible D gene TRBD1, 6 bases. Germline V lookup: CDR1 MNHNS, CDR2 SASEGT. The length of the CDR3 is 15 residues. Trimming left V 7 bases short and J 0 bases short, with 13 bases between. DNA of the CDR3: TGTGCCAGCAACCCCGGACAGAATAGCAATCAGCCCCAGCATTTT. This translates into CASNPGQNSNQPQHF.

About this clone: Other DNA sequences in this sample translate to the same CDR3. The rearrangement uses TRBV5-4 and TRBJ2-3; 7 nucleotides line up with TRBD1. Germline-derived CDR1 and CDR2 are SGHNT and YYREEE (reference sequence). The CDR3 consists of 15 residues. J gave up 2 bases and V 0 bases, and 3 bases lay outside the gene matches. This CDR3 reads CASSLDRGVTDTQYF. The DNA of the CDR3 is TGTGCCAGCAGCTTGGACAGGGGAGTCACAGATACGCAGTATTTT.

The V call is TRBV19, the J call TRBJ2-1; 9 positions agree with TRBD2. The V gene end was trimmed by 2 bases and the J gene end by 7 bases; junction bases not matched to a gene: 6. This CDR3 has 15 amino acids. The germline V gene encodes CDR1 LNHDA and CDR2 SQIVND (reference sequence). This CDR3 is CASSIQAGGLNEQFF. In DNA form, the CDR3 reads TGTGCCAGTAGTATACAGGCGGGGGGGCTGAATGAGCAGTTCTTC. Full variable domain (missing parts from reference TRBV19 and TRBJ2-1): DGGITQSPKYLFRKEGQNVTLSCEQNLNHDAMYWYRQDPGQGLRLIYYSQIVNDFQKGDIAEGYSVSREKKESFPLTVTSAQKNPTAFYLCASSIQAGGLNEQFFGPGTRLTVL.

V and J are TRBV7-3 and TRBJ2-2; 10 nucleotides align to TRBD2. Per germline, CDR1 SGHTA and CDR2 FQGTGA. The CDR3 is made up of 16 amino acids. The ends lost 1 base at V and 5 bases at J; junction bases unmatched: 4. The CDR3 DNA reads TGTGCCAGCAGCTTAAACCCTAGCGGGAGTACCGGGGAGCTGTTTTTT. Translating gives CASSLNPSGSTGELFF.

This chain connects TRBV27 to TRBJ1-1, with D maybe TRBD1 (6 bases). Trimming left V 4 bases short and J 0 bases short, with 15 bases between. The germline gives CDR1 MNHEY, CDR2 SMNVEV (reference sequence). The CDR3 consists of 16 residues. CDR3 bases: TGTGCCAGCAGTTACGGGACACGATACATGAACACTGAAGCTTTCTTT. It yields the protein CASSYGTRYMNTEAFF.

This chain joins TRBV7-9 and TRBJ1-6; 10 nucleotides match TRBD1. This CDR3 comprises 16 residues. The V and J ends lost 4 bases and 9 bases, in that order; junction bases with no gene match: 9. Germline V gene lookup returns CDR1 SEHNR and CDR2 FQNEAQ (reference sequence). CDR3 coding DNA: TGTGCCAGCAGCTCCTGGGGGGGACAGGGGAGTTCACCCCTCCACTTT. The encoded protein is CASSSWGGQGSSPLHF.

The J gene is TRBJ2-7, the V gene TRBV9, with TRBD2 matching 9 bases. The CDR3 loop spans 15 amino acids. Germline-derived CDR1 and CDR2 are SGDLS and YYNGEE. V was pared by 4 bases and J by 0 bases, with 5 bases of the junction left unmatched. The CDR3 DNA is TGTGCCAGCAGCCCCTATAGCGGGAGCTCCTACGAGCAGTACTTC. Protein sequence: CASSPYSGSSYEQYF.